Listed below are T cell receptor beta chains from one sample, sequenced in a study of blood T cell repertoires in COVID-19. Measured with immunoSEQ multiplex PCR; TCRdb has only the in-frame clones, and not every one. The sample shows 250,000 to 300,000 clones, more than 85% of them seen only once. The sample taken for sequencing was peripheral blood. These receptors were collected from a man between 18 and 29 years old with active or convalescent COVID-19. Each CDR3 is given with its conserved first and last residue. D genes are given only for firm matches. Expanded clones are given a class, and other clones once, few, many or no size at all.

V: TRBV6-1
length: 14
D: .
J: TRBJ2-3
size: .
CDR3: CASSEARATDTQYF
DNA: TGTGCCAGCAGTGAAGCGCGAGCCACAGATACGCAGTATTTT

V: TRBV6-5
length: 13
D: .
J: TRBJ2-3
size: .
CDR3: CASSYSSLASQYF
DNA: TGTGCCAGCAGTTACTCTTCGTTGGCTTCGCAGTATTTT

V: TRBV6-2/TRBV6-3
length: 13
D: .
J: TRBJ2-7
size: .
CDR3: CASSPPSSDEQYF
DNA: TGTGCCAGCAGCCCCCCGAGTAGCGACGAGCAGTACTTC

V: TRBV19
length: 15
D: .
J: TRBJ1-5
size: .
CDR3: CASSLVQGSNQPQHF
DNA: TGTGCCAGTAGTCTAGTCCAGGGCAGCAATCAGCCCCAGCATTTT

V: TRBV11-1
length: 12
D: .
J: TRBJ2-7
size: .
CDR3: CASSLQGNEQYF
DNA: TGTGCCAGCAGCCTCCAGGGAAACGAGCAGTACTTC

V: TRBV28
length: 15
D: .
J: TRBJ2-1
size: .
CDR3: CATFVGGGSYNEQFF
DNA: TGTGCCACCTTCGTGGGAGGGGGCTCCTACAATGAGCAGTTCTTC

V: TRBV28
length: 16
D: TRBD1
J: TRBJ1-2
size: .
CDR3: CASSSPSTGAHYGYTF
DNA: TGTGCCAGCAGTTCCCCCTCGACAGGGGCACACTATGGCTACACCTTC

V: TRBV29-1
length: 14
D: .
J: TRBJ1-4
size: .
CDR3: CSVDPGHGNEKLFF
DNA: TGCAGCGTTGATCCGGGACACGGTAATGAAAAACTGTTTTTT

V: TRBV5-7
length: 17
D: .
J: TRBJ1-6
size: .
CDR3: CASSLSKDGPDYSPLHF
DNA: TGTGCCAGCAGCTTGTCGAAGGATGGGCCGGACTATTCACCCCTCCACTTT

V: TRBV27
length: 14
D: TRBD1
J: TRBJ1-6
size: .
CDR3: CASSLTGVNSPLHF
DNA: TGTGCCAGCAGTTTAACAGGGGTGAATTCACCCCTCCACTTT

V: TRBV5-4
length: 15
D: TRBD1
J: TRBJ2-4
size: .
CDR3: CASSRQGEAKNIQYF
DNA: TGTGCCAGCAGCAGACAGGGCGAAGCCAAAAACATTCAGTACTTC

V: TRBV2
length: 13
D: .
J: TRBJ2-1
size: .
CDR3: CATRGISYNEQFF
DNA: TGTGCCACCCGGGGAATCTCCTACAATGAGCAGTTCTTC

V: TRBV10-1
length: 13
D: TRBD1
J: TRBJ1-1
size: once
CDR3: CASRQGMNTEAFF
DNA: TGCGCCAGCAGACAGGGGATGAACACTGAAGCTTTCTTT

V: TRBV21-1
length: 16
D: .
J: TRBJ1-2
size: many
CDR3: CASSKARTVENYGYTF
DNA: TGTGCCAGCAGCAAAGCGAGGACAGTCGAAAACTATGGCTACACCTTC

V: TRBV10-3
length: 16
D: TRBD2
J: TRBJ2-7
size: .
CDR3: CAISQAVAGKSYEQYF
DNA: TGTGCCATCAGCCAAGCGGTAGCGGGGAAATCCTACGAGCAGTACTTC

V: TRBV9
length: 15
D: .
J: TRBJ2-3
size: once
CDR3: CASSPTPVIADTQYF
DNA: TGTGCCAGCAGCCCTACCCCTGTCATTGCAGATACGCAGTATTTT

V: TRBV6-2/TRBV6-3
length: 14
D: TRBD1
J: TRBJ1-4
size: .
CDR3: CASSDPGQATPGFF
DNA: TGTGCCAGCAGTGACCCGGGACAGGCCACCCCGGGGTTTTTT

V: TRBV11-2
length: 15
D: TRBD1
J: TRBJ1-5
size: .
CDR3: CARGDRGASNQPQHF
DNA: TGTGCCAGGGGTGACAGGGGGGCTAGCAATCAGCCCCAGCATTTT

V: TRBV27
length: 16
D: TRBD1
J: TRBJ1-1
size: few
CDR3: CASRLDRYPSNTEAFF
DNA: TGTGCCAGCAGGTTGGACAGGTACCCTTCCAACACTGAAGCTTTCTTT

V: TRBV19
length: 17
D: TRBD2
J: TRBJ2-2
size: .
CDR3: CASSPNRLAGDPGELFF
DNA: TGTGCCAGTAGTCCGAATCGACTAGCGGGAGACCCCGGGGAGCTGTTTTTT

V: TRBV19
length: 14
D: .
J: TRBJ2-7
size: few
CDR3: CASNERAGSYEQYF
DNA: TGTGCCAGTAATGAGAGGGCCGGGTCCTACGAGCAGTACTTC

V: TRBV30
length: 13
D: TRBD1
J: TRBJ1-6
size: .
CDR3: CAWNNRGNSPLHF
DNA: TGTGCCTGGAACAACAGGGGTAATTCACCCCTCCACTTT

V: TRBV11-3
length: 13
D: .
J: TRBJ1-1
size: .
CDR3: CASSFTESHEAFF
DNA: TGTGCCAGCAGCTTTACAGAATCCCATGAAGCTTTCTTT

V: TRBV27
length: 15
D: .
J: TRBJ2-3
size: .
CDR3: CASRLQGSPADTQYF
DNA: TGTGCCAGCAGGTTACAGGGAAGCCCGGCAGATACGCAGTATTTT

V: TRBV9
length: 15
D: .
J: TRBJ2-2
size: .
CDR3: CASSVRPVLAGELFF
DNA: TGTGCCAGCAGCGTCAGGCCAGTTCTGGCCGGGGAGCTGTTTTTT

V: TRBV11-2
length: 15
D: TRBD1
J: TRBJ2-7
size: .
CDR3: CASSLGTGQGYEQYF
DNA: TGTGCCAGCAGCTTGGGAACGGGACAGGGCTACGAGCAGTACTTC

V: TRBV5-5
length: 16
D: TRBD1
J: TRBJ2-7
size: once
CDR3: CASSLGLTGEVREQYF
DNA: TGTGCCAGCAGCTTGGGGCTAACAGGGGAAGTACGCGAGCAGTACTTC

V: TRBV6-5
length: 13
D: .
J: TRBJ1-6
size: .
CDR3: CAGGLGLRSPLHF
DNA: TGTGCCGGAGGGCTTGGGCTCCGGTCACCCCTCCACTTT

V: TRBV19
length: 14
D: .
J: TRBJ2-3
size: .
CDR3: CASSFTRGADTQYF
DNA: TGTGCCAGTAGTTTTACTCGCGGGGCAGATACGCAGTATTTT

V: TRBV4-2
length: 16
D: TRBD2
J: TRBJ2-1
size: .
CDR3: CASSSGGTSVYNEQFF
DNA: TGTGCCAGCAGCTCCGGTGGGACTAGCGTTTACAATGAGCAGTTCTTC

V: TRBV5-1
length: 16
D: .
J: TRBJ2-5
size: .
CDR3: CASSLPEYGGLETQYF
DNA: TGCGCCAGCAGCTTGCCTGAGTATGGCGGTCTTGAGACCCAGTACTTC